These 2 T cell receptor beta chains came from one sample sequenced in a study of T cells after yellow fever vaccination. TCRdb independently ran MiXCR on the 5' RACE reads; one entry per CDR3 protein. The sample consists of around 600,000 distinct CDR3 sequences, roughly an eighth of them appearing once. This specimen was PBMCs, taken on the day of the yellow fever booster vaccination. These receptor sequences come from a young man who received the YFV17D yellow fever vaccine.

The chain employs TRBV20-1 and TRBJ2-3; D might be TRBD1 (6 bases). This CDR3 region has 14 residues. Per germline, CDR1 DFQATT and CDR2 SNEGSKA (reference sequence). Trimming stripped 6 bases from V and 0 bases from J, with 13 bases between. The DNA for the CDR3 is TGCAGTGCGGGGGCCTCGGGTAGCACAGATACGCAGTATTTT. Translated, it gives CSAGASGSTDTQYF.

The J gene is TRBJ1-1, the V gene TRBV7-3; TRBD1 might be the D (6 bases). The CDR3 has 16 amino acids. Trimming removed 1 base from V and 4 bases from J, with 16 bases in between. The V gene's germline CDR1 is SGHTA and CDR2 FQGTGA. As DNA, the CDR3 is TGTGCCAGCAGCTTAAACCGGGACACCCTAACCACTGAAGCTTTCTTT. This codes for CASSLNRDTLTTEAFF.